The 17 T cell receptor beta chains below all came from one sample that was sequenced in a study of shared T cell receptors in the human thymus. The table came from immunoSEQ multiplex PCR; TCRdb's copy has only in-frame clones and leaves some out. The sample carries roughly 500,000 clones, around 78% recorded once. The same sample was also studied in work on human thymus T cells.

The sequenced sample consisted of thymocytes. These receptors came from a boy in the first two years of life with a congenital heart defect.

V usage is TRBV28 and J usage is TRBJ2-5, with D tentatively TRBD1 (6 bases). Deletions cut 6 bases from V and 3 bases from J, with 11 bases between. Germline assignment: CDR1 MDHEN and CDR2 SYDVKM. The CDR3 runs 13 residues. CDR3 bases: TGTGCCAGCAGCCCAACAGGGAAAGAGACCCAGTACTTC. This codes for CASSPTGKETQYF.

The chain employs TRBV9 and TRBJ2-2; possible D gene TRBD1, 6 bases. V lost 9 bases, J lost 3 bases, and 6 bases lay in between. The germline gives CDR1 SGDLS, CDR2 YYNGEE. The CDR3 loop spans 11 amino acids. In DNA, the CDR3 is TGTGCCACAGGGGACACCGGGGAGCTGTTTTTT. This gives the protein CATGDTGELFF.

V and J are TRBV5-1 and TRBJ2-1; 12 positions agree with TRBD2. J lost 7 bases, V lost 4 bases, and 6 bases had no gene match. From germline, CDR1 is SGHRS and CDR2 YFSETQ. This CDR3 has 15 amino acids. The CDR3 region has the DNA TGCGCCAGCAGCCCAGGACTAGCGGGGAGGAATGAGCAGTTCTTC. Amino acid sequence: CASSPGLAGRNEQFF.

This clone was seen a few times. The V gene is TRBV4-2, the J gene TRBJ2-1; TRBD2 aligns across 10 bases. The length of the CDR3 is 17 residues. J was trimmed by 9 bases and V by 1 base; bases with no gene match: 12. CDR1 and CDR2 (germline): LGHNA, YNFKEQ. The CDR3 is CASSQASPLAGDREQFF. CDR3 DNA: TGTGCCAGCAGCCAAGCTAGCCCTCTAGCGGGAGATCGTGAGCAGTTCTTC.

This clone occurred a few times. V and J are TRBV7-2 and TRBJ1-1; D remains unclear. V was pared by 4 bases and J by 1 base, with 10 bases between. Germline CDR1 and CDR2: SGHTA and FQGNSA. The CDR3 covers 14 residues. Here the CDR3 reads CASSCQYGNTEAFF. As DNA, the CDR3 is TGTGCCAGCAGCTGTCAGTATGGGAACACTGAAGCTTTCTTT.

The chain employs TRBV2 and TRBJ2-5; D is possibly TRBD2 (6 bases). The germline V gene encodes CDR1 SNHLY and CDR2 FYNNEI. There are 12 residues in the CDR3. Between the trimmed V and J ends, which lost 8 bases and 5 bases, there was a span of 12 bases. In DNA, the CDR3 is TGTGCCAGCCCGTTCCGGGGGGAGACCCAGTACTTC. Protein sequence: CASPFRGETQYF.

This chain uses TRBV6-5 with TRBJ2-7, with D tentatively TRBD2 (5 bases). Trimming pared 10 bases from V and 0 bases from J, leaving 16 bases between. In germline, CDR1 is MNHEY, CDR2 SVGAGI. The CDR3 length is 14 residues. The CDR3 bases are TGTGCCACCAAAGTTCGAGGGATCTCCTACGAGCAGTACTTC. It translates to CATKVRGISYEQYF.

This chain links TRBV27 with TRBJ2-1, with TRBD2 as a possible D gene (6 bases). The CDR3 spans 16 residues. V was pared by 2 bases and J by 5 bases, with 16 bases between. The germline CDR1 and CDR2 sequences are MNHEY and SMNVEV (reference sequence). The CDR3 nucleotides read TGTGCCAGCAGTTTAGGGGACTTTAGTCCCAACAATGAGCAGTTCTTC. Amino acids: CASSLGDFSPNNEQFF.

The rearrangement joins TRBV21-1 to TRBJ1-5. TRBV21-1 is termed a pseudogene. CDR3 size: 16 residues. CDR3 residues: CASSPGGQVRNQPQHF. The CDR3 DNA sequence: TGTGCCAGCAGCCCGGGCGGGCAAGTCCGCAATCAGCCCCAGCATTTT.

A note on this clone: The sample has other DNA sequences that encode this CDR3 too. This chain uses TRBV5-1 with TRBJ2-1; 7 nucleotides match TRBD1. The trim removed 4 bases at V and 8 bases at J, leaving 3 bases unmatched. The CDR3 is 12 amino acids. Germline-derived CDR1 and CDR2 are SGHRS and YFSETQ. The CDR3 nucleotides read TGCGCCAGCAGCCTAACAGGGGATGAGCAGTTCTTC. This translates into CASSLTGDEQFF.

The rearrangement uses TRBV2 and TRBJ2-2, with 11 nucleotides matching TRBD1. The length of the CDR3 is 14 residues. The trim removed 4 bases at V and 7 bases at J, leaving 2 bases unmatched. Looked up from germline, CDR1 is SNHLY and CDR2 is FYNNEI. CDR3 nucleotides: TGTGCCAGCAGTGGTGGGACAGGGGGCGGGGAGCTGTTTTTT. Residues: CASSGGTGGGELFF.

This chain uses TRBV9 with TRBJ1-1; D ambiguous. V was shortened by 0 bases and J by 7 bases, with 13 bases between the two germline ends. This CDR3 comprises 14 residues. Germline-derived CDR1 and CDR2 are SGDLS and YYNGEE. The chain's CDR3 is CASSVGEGRGEAFF. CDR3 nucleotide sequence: TGTGCCAGCAGCGTAGGGGAGGGCCGGGGTGAAGCTTTCTTT.

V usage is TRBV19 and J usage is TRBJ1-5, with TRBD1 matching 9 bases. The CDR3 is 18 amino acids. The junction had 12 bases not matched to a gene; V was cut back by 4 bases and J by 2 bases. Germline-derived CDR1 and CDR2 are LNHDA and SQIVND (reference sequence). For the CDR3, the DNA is TGTGCCAGTAGTAACCCATCCCGGGACAGGGACTGCAATCAGCCCCAGCATTTT. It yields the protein CASSNPSRDRDCNQPQHF.

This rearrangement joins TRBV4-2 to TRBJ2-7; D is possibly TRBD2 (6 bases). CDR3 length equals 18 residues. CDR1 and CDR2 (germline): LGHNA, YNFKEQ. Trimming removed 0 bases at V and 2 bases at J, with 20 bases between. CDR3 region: CASSQDREAAHRPYEQYF. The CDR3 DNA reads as TGTGCCAGCAGCCAAGATAGGGAGGCAGCCCACCGGCCCTACGAGCAGTACTTC.

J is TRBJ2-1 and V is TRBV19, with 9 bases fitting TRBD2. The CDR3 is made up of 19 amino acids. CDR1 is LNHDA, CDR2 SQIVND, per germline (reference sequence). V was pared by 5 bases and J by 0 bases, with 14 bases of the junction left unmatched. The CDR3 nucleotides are TGTGCCAGTAGTCCCCATCGGCGGGAGGGCCCGAGCTCCTACAATGAGCAGTTCTTC. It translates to CASSPHRREGPSSYNEQFF.

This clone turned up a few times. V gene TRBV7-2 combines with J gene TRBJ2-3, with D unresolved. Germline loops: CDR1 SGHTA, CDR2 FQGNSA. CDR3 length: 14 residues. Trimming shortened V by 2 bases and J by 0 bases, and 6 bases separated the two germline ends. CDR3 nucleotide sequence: TGTGCCAGCAGCTTACCCGTCAGCACAGATACGCAGTATTTT. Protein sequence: CASSLPVSTDTQYF. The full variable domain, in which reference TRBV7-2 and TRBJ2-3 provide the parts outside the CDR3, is GAGVSQSPSNKVTEKGKDVELRCDPISGHTALYWYRQSLGQGLEFLIYFQGNSAPDKSGLPSDRFSAERTGGSVSTLTIQRTQQEDSAVYLCASSLPVSTDTQYFGPGTRLTVL.

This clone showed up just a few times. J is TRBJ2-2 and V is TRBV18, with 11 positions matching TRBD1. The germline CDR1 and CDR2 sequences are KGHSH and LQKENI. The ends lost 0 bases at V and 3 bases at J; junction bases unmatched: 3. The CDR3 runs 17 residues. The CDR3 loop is CASSPPPGQGDTGELFF. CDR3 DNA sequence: TGTGCCAGCTCACCACCACCGGGACAGGGGGACACCGGGGAGCTGTTTTTT.